This TCR beta chain was documented in a study of blood T cell repertoires in COVID-19. Study summary: The samples span acute and convalescent COVID-19 from the United States, Italy and Spain. PBMCs, B-cell-depleted T cells, or T cells were the source of the cDNA or gDNA that made up the material.

Original processing notes: Amplification with reference gene primers provided the estimates of nucleated cell counts. Profiled with immunoSEQ multiplex PCR; TCRdb holds only in-frame clones, not every one. V, J and clone size derive from that table, while D and trimming were established from the DNA sequence. Of 160,000 or so clones detected, about four fifths appear once; the ten largest clones hold roughly 3.4%. Membership in each cohort depended on participant-reported clinical history. This clone appeared once. The source of this sequence is a woman aged 55 to 70 who had recovered from COVID-19. The sample taken for sequencing was PBMCs or T cells enriched from blood (not recorded which).

The chain's CDR3 is CASSSDDPKGDNEQFF. DNA of the CDR3: TGTGCCAGCAGCTCCGACGACCCTAAAGGAGACAATGAGCAGTTCTTC. V and J are TRBV7-9 and TRBJ2-1; unclear D gene. Germline values: CDR1 SEHNR, CDR2 FQNEAQ (reference sequence). Deletions cut 4 bases from V and 5 bases from J, with 18 bases between. CDR3 length equals 16 residues.